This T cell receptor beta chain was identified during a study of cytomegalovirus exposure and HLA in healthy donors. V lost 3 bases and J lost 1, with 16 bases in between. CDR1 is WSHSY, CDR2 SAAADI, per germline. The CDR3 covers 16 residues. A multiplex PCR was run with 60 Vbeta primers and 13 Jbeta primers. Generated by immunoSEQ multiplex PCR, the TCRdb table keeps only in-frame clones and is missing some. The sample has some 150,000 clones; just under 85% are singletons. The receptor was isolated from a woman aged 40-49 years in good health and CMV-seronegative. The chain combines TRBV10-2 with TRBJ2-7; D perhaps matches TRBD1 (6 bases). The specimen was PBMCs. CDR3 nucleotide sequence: TGCGCCAGCAGTGATTTGTGGGGGCAAGGATCCTACGAGCAGTACTTC. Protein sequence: CASSDLWGQGSYEQYF.